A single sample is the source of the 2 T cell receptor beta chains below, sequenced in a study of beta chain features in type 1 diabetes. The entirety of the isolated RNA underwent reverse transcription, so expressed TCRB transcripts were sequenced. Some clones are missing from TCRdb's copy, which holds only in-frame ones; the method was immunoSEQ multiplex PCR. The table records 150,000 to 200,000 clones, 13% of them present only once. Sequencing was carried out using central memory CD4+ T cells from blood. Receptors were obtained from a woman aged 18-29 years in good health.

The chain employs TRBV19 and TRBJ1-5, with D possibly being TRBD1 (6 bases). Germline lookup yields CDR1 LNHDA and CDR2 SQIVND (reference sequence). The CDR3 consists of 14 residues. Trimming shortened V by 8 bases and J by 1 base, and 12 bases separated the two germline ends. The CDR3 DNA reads TGTGCCAGTCGAGGGGGAAGGAGCAATCAGCCCCAGCATTTT. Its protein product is CASRGGRSNQPQHF.

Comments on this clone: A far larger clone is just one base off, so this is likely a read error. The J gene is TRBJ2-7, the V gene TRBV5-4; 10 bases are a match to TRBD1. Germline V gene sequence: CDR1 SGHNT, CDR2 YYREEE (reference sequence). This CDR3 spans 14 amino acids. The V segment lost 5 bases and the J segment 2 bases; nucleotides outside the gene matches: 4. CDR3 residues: CASSRTGGAYEQYF. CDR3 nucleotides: TGTGCCAGCAGTCGGACAGGGGGGGCCTACGAGCAGTACTTC. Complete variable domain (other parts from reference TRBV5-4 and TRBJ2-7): ETGVTQSPTHLIKTRGQQVTLRCSSQSGHNTVSWYQQALGQGPQFIFQYYREEENGRGNFPPRFSGLQFPNYSSELNVNALELDDSALYLCASSRTGGAYEQYFGPGTRLTVT.